This T cell receptor (beta chain) was obtained from a study of blood T cell repertoires in COVID-19. Study details: Sites across the United States, Italy and Spain contributed samples from acute and convalescent COVID-19. The analysed material was cDNA or gDNA that came from T cells, B-cell-depleted T cells, or PBMCs.

Authors' analysis steps: From reference gene primer amplification, estimates of nucleated cell counts were derived. Profiled with immunoSEQ multiplex PCR; TCRdb holds only in-frame clones, not every one. D and trimming come from the DNA, and the V and J calls and clone size come from that table. The sample carries 310,000 or so clones, 88% recorded once. In Seattle, patients joined the study during active infection and were tracked longitudinally. Sequencing was carried out using peripheral blood. This clonotype was obtained from a woman aged 30 to 39 with COVID-19, enrolled during active disease.

In DNA, the CDR3 is TGTGCCAGCAGCTTTTTGTCGCAGGGAGGTGGCTATGGCTACACCTTC. This sequence encodes CASSFLSQGGGYGYTF. V is TRBV5-6 and J is TRBJ1-2, with TRBD1 as a possible D gene (5 bases). Trimming shortened V by 2 bases and J by 4 bases, and 18 bases separated the two germline ends. Germline V lookup: CDR1 SGHDT, CDR2 YYEEEE. The CDR3 totals 16 residues.